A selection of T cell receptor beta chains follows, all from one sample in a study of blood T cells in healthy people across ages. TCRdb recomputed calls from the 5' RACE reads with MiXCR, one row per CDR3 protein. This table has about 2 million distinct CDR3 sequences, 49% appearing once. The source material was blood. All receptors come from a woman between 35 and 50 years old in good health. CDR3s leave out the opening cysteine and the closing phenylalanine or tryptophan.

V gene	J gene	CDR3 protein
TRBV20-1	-	SAREGTGGYEQY
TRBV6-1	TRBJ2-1	ASRDSGGAGNEQF
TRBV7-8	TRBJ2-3	ASSLGSLAGTTDTQY
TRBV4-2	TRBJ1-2	ASSQDFTGTYGYT
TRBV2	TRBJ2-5	ASGFVQETQY
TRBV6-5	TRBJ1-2	ASSYPQVPNYDYT
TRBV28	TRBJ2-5	ASSASGPETQY
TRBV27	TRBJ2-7	ASSITGTGTLEQY
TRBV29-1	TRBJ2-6	SVEDPFTPSGANVLT
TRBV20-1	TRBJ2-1	SAVGLAGGSYNEQF
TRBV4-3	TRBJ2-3	ASSQDHDRGSTDTQY
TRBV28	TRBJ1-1	ASTTGVGNTEAF
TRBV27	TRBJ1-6	ASSFPGGSPLH
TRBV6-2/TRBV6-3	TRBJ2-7	ATRRTYEQY
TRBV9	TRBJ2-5	ASSVDPRGKTQY
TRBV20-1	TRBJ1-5	SAFRQGRDNQPQH
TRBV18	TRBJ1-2	ASSLGLDRGGYT
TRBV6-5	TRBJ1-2	ASSSTGMGLGYT
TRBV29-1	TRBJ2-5	SVGFTGFQETQY
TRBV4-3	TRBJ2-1	ASSQDPTSENHEQF
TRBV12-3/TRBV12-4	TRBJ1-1	ASSVTGSSTEAF
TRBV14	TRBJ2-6	ASSQEKDRASGANVLT
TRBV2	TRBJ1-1	ASKDRGRMNTEAF
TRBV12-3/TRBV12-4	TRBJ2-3	ASRELALNTDTQY
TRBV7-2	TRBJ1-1	ASSLVNTEAF
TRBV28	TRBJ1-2	ASSSRRVSLTYGYT
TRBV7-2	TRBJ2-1	ASSLSPRELYEQF
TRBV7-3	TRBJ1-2	ASSLIPGAINYGYT
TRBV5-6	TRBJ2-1	ASSLWTVNEQF
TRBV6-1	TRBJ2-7	ASSEEGGTPYEQY
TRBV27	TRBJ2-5	ASTQTGVWETQY
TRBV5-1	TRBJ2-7	ASSSGTGETYEQY
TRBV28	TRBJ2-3	ASSLSSGGDRYADTQY
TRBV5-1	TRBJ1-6	ASSQGSPKSPLH
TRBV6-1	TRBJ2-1	TSRFGTHDYNEQF
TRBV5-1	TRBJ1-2	ASSLDGGVGYGYT
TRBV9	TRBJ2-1	ASSAGQDVYNEQF
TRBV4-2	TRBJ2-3	ASSRRLAGQTDTQY
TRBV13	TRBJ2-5	ASSPTSGGKETLY
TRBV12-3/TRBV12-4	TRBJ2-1	ASSPTDRSYNEQF
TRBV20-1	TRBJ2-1	SARDLVGLASGNEQF
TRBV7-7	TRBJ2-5	ASSISQGASVQETQY
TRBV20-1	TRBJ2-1	SAMGSSYNEQF
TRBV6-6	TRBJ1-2	ASVEQGDYGYT
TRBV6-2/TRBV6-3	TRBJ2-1	ASSYGYSYNEQF
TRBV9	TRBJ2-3	ASSVGASGHQQAQY
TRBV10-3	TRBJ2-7	AIGASSYEQY
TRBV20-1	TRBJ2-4	SASISGALAKNIQY
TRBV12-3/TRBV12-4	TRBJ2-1	ASSLPGKGSHNEQF
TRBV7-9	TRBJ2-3	ASSPATQVADTQY
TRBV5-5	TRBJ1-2	ASSLVPGGYT
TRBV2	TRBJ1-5	ASSEQGGNQPQH
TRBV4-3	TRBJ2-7	ASSQEPGQGNYEQY
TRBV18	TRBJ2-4	ASSPDYKNIQY
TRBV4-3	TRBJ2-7	ASSQDRTGGLKSYEQY